These 21 T cell receptor beta chains originate from one sample sequenced in a study of T-cell memory formation after mild COVID-19. TCRdb re-called the 5' RACE reads with MiXCR, one entry per CDR3 protein. The data hold a few hundred thousand distinct CDR3 sequences, with 15% to 20% observed a single time. The specimen sequenced was PBMCs or a T cell subset sorted from them (not recorded which). The receptor source for this set is a man younger than 35 who had mild COVID-19 (a few samples of this study predate the infection). Cell type and time point are not known.

The J gene is TRBJ1-5, the V gene TRBV11-2, with D unresolved. The CDR3 spans 14 residues. Trimming left V 0 bases short and J 7 bases short, with 10 bases between. Per germline, CDR1 SGHAT and CDR2 FQNNGV. The CDR3: CASSLDSTAQPQHF. CDR3 bases: TGTGCCAGCAGCTTAGATTCAACCGCGCAGCCCCAGCATTTT. Based on the CDR3 plus reference TRBV11-2 and TRBJ1-5, the full variable domain is EAGVAQSPRYKIIEKRQSVAFWCNPISGHATLYWYQQILGQGPKLLIQFQNNGVVDDSQLPKDRFSAERLKGVDSTLKIQPAKLEDSAVYLCASSLDSTAQPQHFGDGTRLSIL.

The V call is TRBV6-5, the J call TRBJ2-7; no reliable D call. Between the trimmed V and J ends, which lost 10 bases and 0 bases, there was a span of 7 bases. This CDR3 is built from 11 residues. Germline loops: CDR1 MNHEY, CDR2 SVGAGI. The CDR3 reads CATSDSYEQYF. CDR3 nucleotides: TGTGCCACCAGCGACTCCTACGAGCAGTACTTC.

The chain uses TRBV10-1 and TRBJ2-1; D call uncertain. V gave up 4 bases and J gave up 8 bases, with 9 bases separating them. Germline loops: CDR1 WNHNN, CDR2 SYGVQD (reference sequence). CDR3 length: 12 amino acids. This CDR3 reads CASSALGDEQFF. In DNA form, the CDR3 reads TGCGCCAGCAGTGCCCTAGGCGATGAGCAGTTCTTC.

V is TRBV2 and J is TRBJ2-3, with 7 positions matching TRBD2. This CDR3 spans 13 amino acids. With V trimmed by 10 bases and J by 2 bases, 6 bases remained unmatched. Germline CDR1 reads SNHLY; CDR2 reads FYNNEI. As DNA, the CDR3 is TGTGCCACCAGCGGGGAATTCACAGATACGCAGTATTTT. It is translated as CATSGEFTDTQYF.

In this sample, this clonotype turned up a few times. The V gene is TRBV6-2 or TRBV6-3, the J gene TRBJ1-5; no clear D. The germline gives CDR1 MNHEY, CDR2 SVGEGT. V gave up 6 bases and J gave up 4 bases, with 13 bases separating them. This CDR3 contains 14 residues. CDR3 nucleotide sequence: TGTGCCAGCAGCAGTCTTCGTCGGAATCAGCCCCAGCATTTT. Residues: CASSSLRRNQPQHF.

Ten or more counts support this clonotype. This chain joins TRBV4-3 and TRBJ2-7, with a weak D call TRBD1 (5 bases). V was cut by 1 base and J by 1 base, with 8 bases left in between. This CDR3 has 14 amino acids. Germline loops: CDR1 LGHNA, CDR2 YSLEER. The CDR3, as DNA: TGCGCCAGCAGCCAAGGCCAGGGTTCCTACGAGCAGTACTTC. This translates into CASSQGQGSYEQYF.

The chain carries TRBV4-3 and TRBJ2-5, with 9 bases that match TRBD2. Losses at the gene ends were 1 base for V and 13 bases for J; bases not matched to a gene: 10. The CDR3 consists of 14 residues. The germline V gene has CDR1 LGHNA and CDR2 YSLEER. DNA for the CDR3: TGCGCCAGCAGCCAAGTGTATTCTAGCGGGGATTTGTACTTC. Translated: CASSQVYSSGDLYF.

The chain carries TRBV6-5 and TRBJ1-6; D is ambiguous. Per germline, CDR1 MNHEY and CDR2 SVGAGI. Trimming took 6 bases from V and 7 from J, leaving 13 bases between them. The CDR3 runs 14 residues. CDR3 nucleotides: TGTGCCAGCAGCCCAACAGCTTACAATTCACCCCTCCACTTT. Translated: CASSPTAYNSPLHF.

This clonotype showed up many times. This rearrangement joins TRBV20-1 to TRBJ1-4, with D possibly TRBD1 on 5 matching bases. Germline V gene data show CDR1 as DFQATT and CDR2 as SNEGSKA (reference sequence). V lost 3 bases and J 0 bases, leaving 8 bases between the germline ends. The CDR3 consists of 14 residues. CDR3 in DNA: TGCAGTGCTAGGTTGGGGGCAACTAATGAAAAACTGTTTTTT. Translation: CSARLGATNEKLFF.

The V gene is TRBV12-3 or TRBV12-4, the J gene TRBJ2-1, with 8 nucleotides matching TRBD2. The CDR3 covers 15 residues. With V trimmed by 4 bases and J by 9 bases, 11 bases remained unmatched. CDR3 sequence reads: CASSSTGTSFTEQFF. In DNA form, the CDR3 reads TGTGCCAGCAGTTCCACCGGGACTAGTTTCACTGAGCAGTTCTTC.

This clonotype showed up just a few times. The chain combines TRBV7-2 with TRBJ2-2; no clear D gene. Trimming cost V 1 base and J 4 bases, with 10 bases left between them. The CDR3 covers 15 residues. In germline, CDR1 is SGHTA, CDR2 FQGNSA. The CDR3 DNA is TGTGCCAGCAGCTTAGGAGCCGTAGTCACCGGGGAGCTGTTTTTT. Translating it yields CASSLGAVVTGELFF.

There are many counts of this clonotype. The V call is TRBV4-1, the J call TRBJ2-7; D unclear. V lost 0 bases and J 3 bases, leaving 12 bases between the germline ends. Germline assignment: CDR1 MGHRA and CDR2 YSYEKL. The CDR3 length is 15 residues. The CDR3 spells CASSQDQGPFYEQYF. Here the CDR3 DNA reads TGCGCCAGCAGCCAAGATCAAGGGCCTTTCTACGAGCAGTACTTC.

The rearrangement joins TRBV11-2 to TRBJ2-3; 12 bases align to TRBD2. Germline lookup yields CDR1 SGHAT and CDR2 FQNNGV. With V trimmed by 2 bases and J by 4 bases, 4 bases remained unmatched. The length of the CDR3 is 16 residues. This chain's CDR3 is CASSLSGLAGPDTQYF. In DNA form, the CDR3 reads TGTGCCAGCAGCTTAAGCGGACTAGCGGGGCCAGATACGCAGTATTTT. Combining the CDR3 with reference TRBV11-2 and TRBJ2-3 gives the whole variable domain EAGVAQSPRYKIIEKRQSVAFWCNPISGHATLYWYQQILGQGPKLLIQFQNNGVVDDSQLPKDRFSAERLKGVDSTLKIQPAKLEDSAVYLCASSLSGLAGPDTQYFGPGTRLTVL.

In this sample, this clonotype turned up many times. CDR3 DNA sequence: TGCGCCAGCAGCTTGCCGCGCTCTGGGGCCAACGTCCTGACTTTC. As protein: CASSLPRSGANVLTF. The chain is built from TRBV5-1 and TRBJ2-6; D ambiguous. The CDR3 covers 15 residues. V lost 1 base, J lost 0 bases, and 5 bases lay in between. Germline V gene lookup returns CDR1 SGHRS and CDR2 YFSETQ.

This chain joins TRBV7-9 and TRBJ1-2; D ambiguous. CDR1 is SEHNR and CDR2 is FQNEAQ in the germline V gene (reference sequence). Trimming stripped 5 bases from V and 3 bases from J, with 16 bases between. The CDR3 runs 15 residues. CDR3 in amino acids: CASSERVDRYYGYTF. The CDR3 bases are TGTGCCAGCAGCGAACGGGTGGATCGGTACTATGGCTACACCTTC.

This rearrangement joins TRBV7-9 to TRBJ1-1, with D uncertain. The germline V and J ends were trimmed by 5 bases and 0 bases, with 7 bases remaining between them. Germline V gene sequence: CDR1 SEHNR, CDR2 FQNEAQ (reference sequence). The CDR3 runs to 13 residues. The CDR3 bases are TGTGCCAGCAGCGATTGGATGAACACTGAAGCTTTCTTT. Translating it yields CASSDWMNTEAFF.

This clonotype has only a few counts. The V gene is TRBV2, the J gene TRBJ1-1; tentative D call: TRBD1 (6 bases). Per germline, CDR1 SNHLY and CDR2 FYNNEI. The germline V and J ends were trimmed by 4 bases and 2 bases, with 11 bases remaining between them. This CDR3 has 14 residues. CDR3 nucleotides: TGTGCCAGCAGTGCAGGACAGCTAAACACTGAAGCTTTCTTT. Encoded protein: CASSAGQLNTEAFF.

DNA for the CDR3: TGTGCCAGCAGCCAAGGTAGAGGGACGGCTTTCTTT. It encodes CASSQGRGTAFF. This chain uses TRBV3-1 with TRBJ1-1; possible D gene TRBD1, 5 bases. Deletions cut 1 base from V and 11 bases from J, with 11 bases between. Germline CDR1 reads LGHDT; CDR2 reads YNNKEL (reference sequence). CDR3 length: 12 residues.

This chain uses TRBV20-1 with TRBJ2-7; D is perhaps TRBD2 (5 bases). The V gene's germline CDR1 is DFQATT and CDR2 SNEGSKA (reference sequence). V was clipped by 0 bases and J by 3 bases, with 12 bases between them. The CDR3 contains 14 residues. CDR3 sequence reads: CSARDAGRIYEQYF. CDR3 DNA sequence: TGCAGTGCTAGAGACGCGGGCAGAATCTACGAGCAGTACTTC.

This clonotype was found a few times. The V and J genes are TRBV4-3 and TRBJ2-3; D uncertain. Germline V gives CDR1 LGHNA, CDR2 YSLEER. CDR3 length equals 16 residues. Trimming stripped 3 bases from V and 0 bases from J, with 13 bases between. The CDR3 nucleotides are TGCGCCAGCAGCCACCGACCCGCCCGTAGCACAGATACGCAGTATTTT. Its protein product is CASSHRPARSTDTQYF.

There are a few counts of this clonotype. The chain employs TRBV6-6 and TRBJ1-2; 10 bases are a match to TRBD1. V dropped 5 bases and J dropped 6; count of bases not matched to a gene: 6. This CDR3 contains 14 residues. Germline CDR1 MNHNY, CDR2 SVGAGI (reference sequence). CDR3 protein: CASSGDRGRDGYTF. Written as DNA, the CDR3 is TGTGCCAGCAGTGGAGACAGGGGGCGAGATGGCTACACCTTC.